This T cell receptor (beta chain) was documented in a study of blood T cell repertoires in COVID-19. The overall study: Samples representing acute and convalescent COVID-19 were sourced from the United States, Italy and Spain. Nucleic acid was either cDNA or gDNA, and it came from T cells, B-cell-depleted T cells, or PBMCs.

CDR3 length: 11 amino acids. Per the germline V gene, CDR1 is MGHDK and CDR2 is SYGVNS. V was clipped by 4 bases and J by 5 bases, with 6 bases between them. Authors' methods: Amplification from reference gene primers served as the basis for estimated nucleated cell counts. Clones were sequenced by immunoSEQ multiplex PCR, and TCRdb holds only the in-frame ones, with some missing. V and J calls and clone size are as listed in that table; D and trimming were resolved from the DNA. The sample lists under 200,000 clones, 60% to 80% occurring once. Material: peripheral blood. This rearrangement joins TRBV25-1 to TRBJ2-7; D gene unclear. This sequence was found in a man between 65 and 85 years old with acute or convalescent COVID-19. CDR3 DNA sequence: TGTGCCAGCAGTGGGGCTAACGAGCAGTACTTC. Residues: CASSGANEQYF.